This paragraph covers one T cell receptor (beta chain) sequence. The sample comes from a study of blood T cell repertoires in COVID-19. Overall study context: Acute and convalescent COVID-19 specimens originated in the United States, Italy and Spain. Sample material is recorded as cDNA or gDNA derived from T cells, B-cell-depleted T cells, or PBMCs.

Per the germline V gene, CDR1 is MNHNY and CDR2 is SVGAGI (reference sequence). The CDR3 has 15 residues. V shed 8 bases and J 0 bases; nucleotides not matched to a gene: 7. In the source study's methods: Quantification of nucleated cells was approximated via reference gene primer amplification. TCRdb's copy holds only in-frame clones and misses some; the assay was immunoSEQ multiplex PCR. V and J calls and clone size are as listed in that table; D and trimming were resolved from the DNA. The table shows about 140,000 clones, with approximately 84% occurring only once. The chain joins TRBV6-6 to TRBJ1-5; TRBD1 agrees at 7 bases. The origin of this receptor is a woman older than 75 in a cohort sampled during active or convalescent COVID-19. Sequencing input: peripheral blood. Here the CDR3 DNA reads TGTGCCAGCCTCTGGACAGGTTATAGCAATCAGCCCCAGCATTTT. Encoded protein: CASLWTGYSNQPQHF.